The sequence of this TCR beta chain was determined in a study of T cell responses to AZD1222 COVID-19 vaccine. Findings and limits, study-wide: The peak T cell response came first, and repertoires were sampled only after it. The study identified only six AZD1222 recipients as seropositive at baseline. Researchers report vaccine-associated CD4 TCRs spanning spike, with dominance at 160-218 and 743-854. Spike-specific TCR breadth and depth both grew after two AZD1222 doses.

The repertoire was sequenced with immunoSEQ multiplex PCR; TCRdb's copy has only in-frame clones and lacks some. The repertoire holds roughly 100,000 clones, 75% to 90% seen once, with about 19% in the top ten. Notes on this clone: The antigen is unknown.

Germline values: CDR1 SEHNR, CDR2 FQNEAQ (reference sequence). The CDR3 runs 14 residues. V was pared by 1 base and J by 2 bases, with 8 bases between. The sequences come from peripheral blood, collected on day 0 of AZD1222 vaccination. The origin of this receptor is an adult in good health. This chain uses TRBV7-9 with TRBJ1-2, with D uncertain. The CDR3 nucleotides are TGTGCCAGCAGCTTAGTTATGGGGAACTATGGCTACACCTTC. Its translation is CASSLVMGNYGYTF.